This T cell receptor beta chain was obtained from a study of cytomegalovirus exposure and HLA in healthy donors. The donors comprised healthy bone marrow donors. V lost 4 bases, J lost 5 bases, and 8 bases stayed unmatched. Germline CDR1 reads ENHRY; CDR2 reads SYGVKD. The CDR3 has 15 amino acids. Primers: 60 Vbeta forward and 13 Jbeta reverse. TCRdb's copy holds only in-frame clones and misses some; the assay was immunoSEQ multiplex PCR. The repertoire has a few hundred thousand clones, approximately 91% of them found once; the top ten carry 1.7%. Points from the study as a whole: Researchers reported in a later analysis that a missense DCLRE1C variant was tied to TCR beta V- and J-gene trimming.

To note about this clone: Its matching antigen is unknown.

The chain couples TRBV10-3 to TRBJ2-3, with 8 bases lining up with TRBD1. Sequenced input: PBMCs. This TCR derives from a girl aged 2 to 9 in good health and CMV-seronegative. The CDR3: CAISGRQGFEDTQYF. CDR3 DNA: TGTGCCATCAGTGGGAGACAGGGGTTTGAAGATACGCAGTATTTT.